The clone carrying this T cell receptor beta chain showed up just a few times. Antigen unknown. The CDR3 totals 13 residues. Germline assignment: CDR1 LGHNA and CDR2 YSLEER. Trimming removed 0 bases at V and 5 bases at J, with 7 bases between. TCRdb re-called the 5' RACE reads with MiXCR, one entry per CDR3 protein. The sample holds more than 150,000 distinct CDR3 sequences, about 21% seen once. These data belong to a study of T-cell memory formation after mild COVID-19. General study findings and limits: The SARS-CoV-2 specificity of second-wave clones reaching peak at day 37 remained unverified. There was a balanced CD4/CD8 profile in clones contracting day 15 to 85, and later expanders leaned CD4+. Within pre-infection memory, some responding clones were found, suggesting cross-reactive memory joined.

V gene TRBV4-3 combines with J gene TRBJ2-5; no reliable D call. This sequence was found in an adult woman who had mild COVID-19 (a few samples of this study predate the infection). Cell type and time point are not known. Sample: PBMCs or a T cell subset sorted from them (not recorded which). This CDR3 is CASSQDGGETQYF. DNA for the CDR3: TGCGCCAGCAGCCAAGATGGTGGGGAGACCCAGTACTTC.